The clone carrying this T cell receptor beta chain was seen many times. Its antigen is currently unknown. Use was made of around 1 million CD4+ or CD8+ T cells in sorted libraries. These data are taken from a study of neurological immune-mediated disorders. Study-level findings and limits: The multiple sclerosis repertoire cluster was not associated with any clinical or MRI feature.

Germline V gene sequence: CDR1 SEHNR, CDR2 FQNEAQ (reference sequence). The CDR3 length is 14 residues. The ends lost 4 bases at V and 5 bases at J; junction bases unmatched: 6. 5'RACE with 10-nucleotide random UMIs produced the cDNA. The authors obtained over 170 million TCR-beta sequences from 15-18 subjects per sequencing run. TCRdb reprocessed the 5' RACE reads with MiXCR, giving one entry per CDR3 protein. The sample lists more than 8,000 distinct CDR3 sequences; about 22% were seen once. The receptor comes from a middle-aged woman with multiple sclerosis. J is TRBJ2-5 and V is TRBV7-9; 8 nucleotides match TRBD1. Specimen: CD8+ T cells from blood. CDR3 DNA sequence: TGTGCCAGCAGCTCGAAGACAGGGGAGGAGACCCAGTACTTC. Residues: CASSSKTGEETQYF.